A selection of T cell receptor beta chains follows, all from one sample in a study of cytomegalovirus exposure and HLA in healthy donors. Sequencing used immunoSEQ multiplex PCR; TCRdb keeps in-frame clones, though not all of them. The data contain 130,000 to 150,000 clones, less than 80% of them singletons. Sequenced material: PBMCs. The receptor source for this set is a woman between 50 and 59 years old in good health and CMV-seropositive. CDR3s include the opening cysteine and the closing phenylalanine or tryptophan. D genes are given only for firm matches. Only some rows state a clone size, as once, few, many or a class for expanded clones.

size,J,D,V,DNA,CDR3
once,TRBJ2-7,.,TRBV6-1,TGTGCCAGCAGTCAACAGGGTGGAAACGAGCAGTACTTC,CASSQQGGNEQYF
.,TRBJ1-3,TRBD1,TRBV7-8,TGTGCCAGCAGCTTAGCCTACTGGACAGGGAAGAGCTCTGGAAACACCATATATTTT,CASSLAYWTGKSSGNTIYF
.,TRBJ1-3,.,TRBV19,TGTGCCAGTAGTATCGCAGTGGGCCTATTCGGGAGGGGAAACACCATATATTTT,CASSIAVGLFGRGNTIYF
.,TRBJ2-1,TRBD1,TRBV10-3,TGTGCCATCAGTGGAGGACAGGGGCATGAGCAGTTCTTC,CAISGGQGHEQFF
once,TRBJ1-2,.,TRBV6-7,TGTGCCAGCAGTTACCCAGACAGGTTCGACTATGGCTACACCTTC,CASSYPDRFDYGYTF
.,TRBJ1-1,TRBD1,TRBV12-5,TGTGCTAGTGGTTTGGTAACGGGACAGGGGGGAACTGAAGCTTTCTTT,CASGLVTGQGGTEAFF
few,TRBJ1-5,.,TRBV5-3,TGTGCCAGAAGCTTGGGGCAAGACAATCAGCCCCAGCATTTT,CARSLGQDNQPQHF
.,TRBJ1-2,.,TRBV9,TGTGCCAGCAGCGCTCCGCCGGGAGTCTACACCTTC,CASSAPPGVYTF
.,TRBJ2-1,.,TRBV29-1,TGCAGCGTTGAGGACCTTTCCGGGACAAATTATGAGCAGTTCTTC,CSVEDLSGTNYEQFF
.,TRBJ2-7,.,TRBV9,TGTGCCAGCAGCGGCGTTTCAGGGTACGAGCAGTACTTC,CASSGVSGYEQYF
once,TRBJ2-7,.,TRBV6-5,TGTGCCAGCAGTTACTCCGGAGGGCCTCCCTACGAGCAGTACTTC,CASSYSGGPPYEQYF
few,TRBJ2-3,TRBD2,TRBV5-1,TGCGCCAGCAGCACCAATGGGGGGGAAGATACGCAGTATTTT,CASSTNGGEDTQYF
.,TRBJ1-2,.,TRBV30,TGTGCCTGGAGTGTCCAGGGCTACTATGGCTACACCTTC,CAWSVQGYYGYTF
.,TRBJ1-2,.,TRBV28,TGTGCCAGCAGTCTTAAAAACTATGGCTACACCTTC,CASSLKNYGYTF
.,TRBJ1-2,.,TRBV7-4,TGTGCCAGGGCGGTGTTTGGTGGCTACACCTTC,CARAVFGGYTF
few,TRBJ2-2,.,TRBV5-1,TGCGCCAGCAGCCCGGGGGGGACAGCGAACACCGGGGAGCTGTTTTTT,CASSPGGTANTGELFF
.,TRBJ2-7,TRBD1,TRBV5-1,TGCGCCAGCGGCGTTGGGCAGGGGGCTTACTCCTACGAGCAGTACTTC,CASGVGQGAYSYEQYF
.,TRBJ2-3,.,TRBV27,TGTGCCAGCAGTTTAACCCCGGGGGGCAAGAGCACAGATACGCAGTATTTT,CASSLTPGGKSTDTQYF
.,TRBJ2-1,.,TRBV4-1,TGCGCCAGCAGCCAAGCTCCCGATGAGCAGTTCTTC,CASSQAPDEQFF
.,TRBJ2-5,.,TRBV18,TGTGCCAGCTCACCCGCAGGGGCACAAGAGACCCAGTACTTC,CASSPAGAQETQYF
.,TRBJ2-1,TRBD2,TRBV7-8,TGTGCCAGCAGCTCCCTCCTCGGGGGGGGACATGAGCAGTTCTTC,CASSSLLGGGHEQFF
.,TRBJ1-1,.,TRBV6-5,TGTGCCAGCAGTTACCGCGCCGGGAACACTGAAGCTTTCTTT,CASSYRAGNTEAFF
.,TRBJ2-2,TRBD1,TRBV6-6,TGTGCCAGCAGTACCTTGACAGGGCACACCGGGGAGCTGTTTTTT,CASSTLTGHTGELFF
.,TRBJ2-2,.,TRBV7-3,TGTGCCAGCAGCTTATCAGGGGGGCAGTACACCGGGGAGCTGTTTTTT,CASSLSGGQYTGELFF
few,TRBJ1-1,.,TRBV4-2,TGTGCCAGCAGCCAGGAACCCGGGCAGGGTAGACGGAGTATATCTGAAGCTTTCTTT,CASSQEPGQGRRSISEAFF
.,TRBJ2-7,.,TRBV6-1,TGTGCCAGCAGTTTTTACTACGAGCAGTACTTC,CASSFYYEQYF
few,TRBJ1-1,.,TRBV7-9,TGTGCCAGCAGCTTAGCAGCAAACACTGAAGCTTTCTTT,CASSLAANTEAFF
.,TRBJ1-2,TRBD1,TRBV7-2,TGTGCCAGCAGCCAGGACAGGGACGACTATGGCTACACCTTC,CASSQDRDDYGYTF
.,TRBJ2-3,.,TRBV5-4,TGTGCCAGCAGCTTGATGAGCGGCCCCGGCGGTACGCAGTATTTT,CASSLMSGPGGTQYF
.,TRBJ1-1,.,TRBV6-6,TGTTCAAGCATGGGTCGGGAGAACACTGAAGCTTTCTTT,CSSMGRENTEAFF
.,TRBJ1-2,.,TRBV5-5,TGTGCCAGCAGTTTCGACTTCACCGATTTCTATGGCTACACCTTC,CASSFDFTDFYGYTF
.,TRBJ1-5,.,TRBV19,TGTGCCAACAAGGGGTCCTATCAGCCCCAGCATTTT,CANKGSYQPQHF
.,TRBJ2-1,TRBD2,TRBV7-3,TGTGCCAGCAGCTTCCAGCGGGGGACCTACAATGAGCAGTTCTTC,CASSFQRGTYNEQFF
once,TRBJ2-7,.,TRBV29-1,TGCAGCGTTGGTAACCGGGACTTTGGGACCCACGAGCAGTACTTC,CSVGNRDFGTHEQYF
few,TRBJ2-1,.,TRBV28,TGTGCCAGTGGGACATTATACAATGAGCAGTTCTTC,CASGTLYNEQFF
.,TRBJ1-1,.,TRBV5-8,TGTGCCAGCAGCTTAGCCCCGAGGGCTGAAGCTTTCTTT,CASSLAPRAEAFF
.,TRBJ2-5,.,TRBV6-6,TGTGCCAGCAGTTACAACGAGGGGGGGTTGGAGACCCAGTACTTC,CASSYNEGGLETQYF